One and the same sample provided the 6 T cell receptor beta chains below, sequenced in a study of T cells expressing NK-cell markers. One entry per CDR3 protein, without DNA, is what TCRdb gives after re-calling the 5' RACE reads. The specimen's table records over 150,000 distinct CDR3 sequences. Material: blood T cells: a sorted CD56 or NKG2C T cell subset, CD4+ or CD8+ T cells, or bulk PBMC T cells (not recorded which). These TCRs come from a woman aged 45-60 years in good health.

The chain combines TRBV20-1 with TRBJ1-1; TCRdb designates TRBD1, a call that cannot be tested without DNA. The CDR3 sequence is 12 residues long. Germline V CDR1 and CDR2: DFQATT, SNEGSKA (reference sequence). The CDR3 loop is CSVPRENTEAFF.

This sequence joins TRBV9 and TRBJ2-1; the TCRdb call, TRBD2, lacks DNA for checking. CDR3 length equals 16 residues. Germline V CDR1 and CDR2: SGDLS, YYNGEE. CDR3 region: CASSVETSGTYNEQFF.

The chain has TRBV5-1 and TRBJ2-2; TCRdb selects TRBD2, and the lack of DNA leaves this call unchecked. Per the germline V gene, CDR1 is SGHRS and CDR2 is YFSETQ. The CDR3 loop spans 15 amino acids. The CDR3 spells CASSLEDNRVGELFF.

The chain employs TRBV12-3 or TRBV12-4 and TRBJ2-1; no DNA is available, so the TRBD2 call from TCRdb remains unchecked. The CDR3 extends over 14 amino acids. This chain's CDR3 is CASSPTSSYNEQFF.

This sequence joins TRBV27 and TRBJ2-5; TCRdb names TRBD1, which stays unverified in the absence of DNA. The CDR3 sequence is 16 residues long. The germline CDR1 and CDR2 sequences are MNHEY and SMNVEV (reference sequence). CDR3 in amino acids: CASSSRPGQYGKLQYF.

The chain couples TRBV7-9 to TRBJ2-1; TCRdb's D gene call, TRBD1, goes unchecked for lack of DNA. The germline gives CDR1 SEHNR, CDR2 FQNEAQ (reference sequence). The CDR3 runs to 15 residues. CDR3 residues: CASSPGGEFRNEQFF. Using reference TRBV7-9 and TRBJ2-1 for the parts outside the CDR3, the full variable domain is DTGVSQNPRHKITKRGQNVTFRCDPISEHNRLYWYRQTLGQGPEFLTYFQNEAQLEKSRLLSDRFSAERPKGSFSTLEIQRTEQGDSAMYLCASSPGGEFRNEQFFGPGTRLTVL.